The 8 T cell receptor beta chains in this list originate from one sample, sequenced in a study of blood T cell repertoires in COVID-19. Assay: immunoSEQ multiplex PCR; the TCRdb copy retains only in-frame clones and omits some. Of 150,000 to 200,000 clones listed, 70% to 90% were seen once; the top ten hold about 1.9%. Sequences were obtained from peripheral blood. The receptors stem from a man aged 18 to 29 who had recovered from COVID-19.

This chain links TRBV6-2 or TRBV6-3 with TRBJ1-2; a possible D gene is TRBD1 (5 bases). V lost 3 bases, J lost 4 bases, and 12 bases lay in between. The CDR3 extends over 14 amino acids. Germline V CDR1 and CDR2: MNHEY, SVGEGT. CDR3 in amino acids: CASSYRGLSYGYTF. The CDR3 nucleotides read TGTGCCAGCAGTTATAGGGGTCTCAGCTATGGCTACACCTTC.

The J gene is TRBJ2-3, the V gene TRBV2, with D perhaps matching TRBD2 (7 bases). The CDR3 extends over 18 amino acids. V shed 5 bases and J shed 3 bases, with 24 bases lying between them. Looked up from germline, CDR1 is SNHLY and CDR2 is FYNNEI. DNA of the CDR3: TGTGCCAGCAGTCCGAGGAGGAGCGGGACATCGGGGACAGATACGCAGTATTTT. This encodes CASSPRRSGTSGTDTQYF.

The chain links TRBV19 to TRBJ1-1, with D possibly TRBD1 on 6 matching bases. Germline CDR1 LNHDA, CDR2 SQIVND (reference sequence). The CDR3 length is 13 residues. Trimming shortened V by 6 bases and J by 4 bases, and 12 bases separated the two germline ends. CDR3 sequence reads: CASSWTAVTEAFF. The DNA for the CDR3 is TGTGCCAGTAGCTGGACAGCGGTCACTGAAGCTTTCTTT.

The chain carries TRBV6-5 and TRBJ1-1, with 8 bases identical to TRBD1. The germline gives CDR1 MNHEY, CDR2 SVGAGI. V gave up 6 bases and J gave up 7 bases; unmatched junction bases: 7. The length of the CDR3 is 13 residues. The CDR3 here is CASSLLDRGEAFF. The CDR3 DNA sequence: TGTGCCAGCAGCCTCCTTGACAGGGGTGAAGCTTTCTTT.

The chain has TRBV5-4 and TRBJ2-3; D is undetermined. The CDR3 is made up of 11 amino acids. Trimming took off 2 bases at V and 5 bases at J, with 3 bases between the two ends. Germline V gene sequence: CDR1 SGHNT, CDR2 YYREEE (reference sequence). The CDR3 region has the DNA TGTGCCAGCAGCTTTAAAGATACGCAGTATTTT. The encoded protein is CASSFKDTQYF.

The V and J genes are TRBV28 and TRBJ2-7; D possibly corresponds to TRBD1 (7 bases). CDR3 size: 14 residues. V lost 6 bases, J lost 5 bases, and 17 bases lay in between. Germline CDR1 is MDHEN and CDR2 is SYDVKM. The CDR3 is CASREGGTVNEQYF. The CDR3 bases are TGTGCCAGCAGAGAAGGGGGGACAGTAAACGAGCAGTACTTC.

This chain joins TRBV7-3 and TRBJ2-3, with D maybe TRBD2 (6 bases). This CDR3 is built from 15 residues. Trimming pared 5 bases from V and 0 bases from J, leaving 12 bases between. Germline CDR1 reads SGHTA; CDR2 reads FQGTGA. The CDR3 spells CASSTHSGSTDTQYF. DNA for the CDR3: TGTGCCAGCAGCACCCATAGCGGTAGCACAGATACGCAGTATTTT.

The chain combines TRBV10-3 with TRBJ2-2; tentative D call: TRBD1 (5 bases). The CDR3 totals 13 residues. Looked up from germline, CDR1 is ENHRY and CDR2 is SYGVKD. Trimming stripped 6 bases from V and 3 bases from J, with 8 bases between. CDR3 sequence (DNA): TGTGCCATCAGGGGGCGCGACACCGGGGAGCTGTTTTTT. This gives the protein CAIRGRDTGELFF.